This T cell receptor beta chain was captured in a study of cytomegalovirus exposure and HLA in healthy donors. Study at large: According to later analysis, the same platform produced the 120 or so validation and approximately 700 first-cohort repertoires.

Germline V lookup: CDR1 SGHAT, CDR2 FQNNGV. The CDR3 has 15 amino acids. The ends were cut back, 5 bases at V and 10 bases at J, with 23 bases in the middle. Libraries were prepared by immunoSEQ multiplex PCR; TCRdb keeps only in-frame clonotypes and omits some of them. The sample yields 110,000 or so clones, approximately 86% seen once. Only a few counts were recorded for this clone. V and J are TRBV11-2 and TRBJ1-2, with D unclear. Source material: PBMCs. This sequence originates from a man aged 18 to 29 in good health and CMV-seropositive. CDR3 in DNA: TGTGCCAGCAGCCCCACCGCGGGTCCCCTCTTTGACTACACCTTC. This encodes CASSPTAGPLFDYTF. Looking up the rest from reference TRBV11-2 and TRBJ1-2 gives the full variable domain: EAGVAQSPRYKIIEKRQSVAFWCNPISGHATLYWYQQILGQGPKLLIQFQNNGVVDDSQLPKDRFSAERLKGVDSTLKIQPAKLEDSAVYLCASSPTAGPLFDYTFGSGTRLTVV.